The 25 T cell receptor beta chains presented below share a single source sample, sequenced in a study of CD8 T cells in Susac syndrome. RNA totalling roughly 0.45 to 1 ug underwent reverse transcription with random hexamers. One entry per CDR3 protein, called by TCRdb with MiXCR from the immunoSEQ multiplex PCR reads. The sample has about 280,000 distinct CDR3 sequences; around 83% are singletons. The sample taken for sequencing was CD8+ T cells from PBMCs. The receptors here all came from a human donor with multiple sclerosis.

In this sample, this clonotype turned up a few times. The V and J genes are TRBV18 and TRBJ1-5; the D is unclear. Germline V gives CDR1 KGHSH, CDR2 LQKENI. The CDR3 contains 14 residues. The V end was cut by 1 base, the J end by 7 bases, with 11 bases between. CDR3 residues: CASSPRTVNQPQHF. CDR3 coding DNA: TGTGCCAGCTCACCACGGACCGTGAACCAGCCCCAGCATTTT.

The V gene is TRBV5-1, the J gene TRBJ1-1; possibly TRBD1 for D (6 bases). The V gene's germline CDR1 is SGHRS and CDR2 YFSETQ. The CDR3 runs to 15 residues. Trimming took off 6 bases at V and 1 base at J, with 16 bases between the two ends. Here the CDR3 DNA reads TGCGCCAGCATCACGAGACGGGGGGCGAACACTGAAGCTTTCTTT. Its protein is CASITRRGANTEAFF.

The DNA of the CDR3 is TGTGCCAGCAGTTACTGGGCTAGCGGCGACGAGCAGTACTTC. Translation gives CASSYWASGDEQYF. The rearrangement joins TRBV6-5 to TRBJ2-7; 7 nucleotides match TRBD2. J lost 5 bases, V lost 1 base, and 5 bases had no gene match. CDR3 length: 14 amino acids. CDR1 and CDR2 (germline): MNHEY, SVGAGI.

The chain carries TRBV6-1 and TRBJ2-7; no clear D. Trimming took off 3 bases at V and 5 bases at J, with 11 bases between the two ends. Germline V gene data show CDR1 as MNHNS and CDR2 as SASEGT. This CDR3 comprises 13 residues. The CDR3 DNA reads TGTGCCAGCAGTGAGGCATTCACGGACGAGCAGTACTTC. Amino acid sequence: CASSEAFTDEQYF.

CDR3 sequence: CASSRPTGNYNEQFF. CDR3 DNA: TGTGCCAGCAGCAGGCCGACAGGGAACTACAATGAGCAGTTCTTC. This sequence joins TRBV7-9 and TRBJ2-1; 7 bases line up with TRBD1. Looked up from germline, CDR1 is SEHNR and CDR2 is FQNEAQ (reference sequence). V shed 5 bases and J 3 bases; nucleotides not matched to a gene: 7. This CDR3 is 15 amino acids long.

This rearrangement joins TRBV13 to TRBJ2-5; possibly TRBD1 or TRBD2 for D (5 bases each). The germline V gene has CDR1 PRHDT and CDR2 FYEKMQ (reference sequence). The CDR3 runs 14 residues. Trimming left V 5 bases short and J 2 bases short, with 12 bases between. Here the CDR3 reads CASSRRGRQETQYF. CDR3 DNA sequence: TGTGCCAGCAGCCGCCGGGGCAGACAAGAGACCCAGTACTTC.

The rearrangement uses TRBV6-2 or TRBV6-3 and TRBJ2-2, with TRBD2 matching over 8 bases. Per germline, CDR1 MNHEY and CDR2 SVGEGT. This CDR3 region has 16 residues. V dropped 8 bases and J dropped 0; count of bases not matched to a gene: 8. The CDR3 bases are TGTGCCAGCCTCCCCCTGGGACTAGCGAACACCGGGGAGCTGTTTTTT. It translates to CASLPLGLANTGELFF.

This clonotype was found a few times. This chain links TRBV9 with TRBJ2-3; D ambiguous. The germline V and J ends were trimmed by 0 bases and 5 bases, with 7 bases remaining between them. Germline lookup yields CDR1 SGDLS and CDR2 YYNGEE. There are 13 residues in the CDR3. CDR3 sequence (DNA): TGTGCCAGCAGCGTAGCCTCCCGAGATACGCAGTATTTT. Its protein product is CASSVASRDTQYF. The full variable domain, rest sourced from reference TRBV9 and TRBJ2-3, is DSGVTQTPKHLITATGQRVTLRCSPRSGDLSVYWYQQSLDQGLQFLIQYYNGEERAKGNILERFSAQQFPDLHSELNLSSLELGDSALYFCASSVASRDTQYFGPGTRLTVL.

This clonotype was counted a single time. This chain uses TRBV28 with TRBJ2-7, with no clear D. There are 14 residues in the CDR3. The V and J ends lost 3 bases and 3 bases respectively, with 12 bases between them. Germline assignment: CDR1 MDHEN and CDR2 SYDVKM. CDR3 amino acids: CASSFSSWDYEQYF. As DNA, the CDR3 is TGTGCCAGCAGTTTTTCGAGCTGGGACTACGAGCAGTACTTC.

The chain carries TRBV27 and TRBJ1-1; TRBD1 matches 7 bases. The CDR3 contains 16 residues. The J segment lost 1 base and the V segment lost 4 bases, leaving 9 bases of the junction unmatched. Per germline, CDR1 MNHEY and CDR2 SMNVEV (reference sequence). The CDR3 protein is CASSWYGAGGNTEAFF. In DNA form, the CDR3 reads TGTGCCAGCAGTTGGTACGGAGCAGGGGGGAACACTGAAGCTTTCTTT.

V and J are TRBV12-3 or TRBV12-4 and TRBJ2-5, with unresolved D. V lost 4 bases and J 6 bases, leaving 9 bases between the germline ends. The CDR3 totals 12 residues. In DNA form, the CDR3 reads TGTGCCAGCAGTTCGGATGGGAAGACCCAGTACTTC. This sequence encodes CASSSDGKTQYF.

The chain carries TRBV28 and TRBJ2-2; D not certain. Per germline, CDR1 MDHEN and CDR2 SYDVKM. The CDR3 is 13 residues long. The V end was cut by 5 bases, the J end by 3 bases, with 7 bases between. CDR3 loop: CASSGRDTGELFF. The CDR3 nucleotides read TGTGCCAGCAGTGGTAGAGACACCGGGGAGCTGTTTTTT. The full variable domain, rest sourced from reference TRBV28 and TRBJ2-2, is DVKVTQSSRYLVKRTGEKVFLECVQDMDHENMFWYRQDPGLGLRLIYFSYDVKMKEKGDIPEGYSVSREKKERFSLILESASTNQTSMYLCASSGRDTGELFFGEGSRLTVL.

The rearrangement uses TRBV5-6 and TRBJ2-1, with 10 bases fitting TRBD2. CDR1 and CDR2 from the germline V gene are SGHDT and YYEEEE. This CDR3 region has 17 residues. V lost 5 bases, J lost 4 bases, and 12 bases stayed unmatched. In DNA, the CDR3 is TGTGCCAGCAGTTTCCGGACTAGCGGACCGCCTTACAATGAGCAGTTCTTC. Protein product: CASSFRTSGPPYNEQFF.

The chain carries TRBV30 and TRBJ1-5, with no clear D. This CDR3 is built from 13 residues. V lost 0 bases and J 0 bases, leaving 3 bases between the germline ends. From germline, CDR1 is GTSNPN and CDR2 SVGIG (reference sequence). CDR3: CAWSVGSNQPQHF. CDR3 nucleotides: TGTGCCTGGAGTGTAGGTAGCAATCAGCCCCAGCATTTT.

V is TRBV11-2 and J is TRBJ2-1; TRBD2 is a possible D gene (7 bases). Trimming took 5 bases from V and 9 from J, leaving 17 bases between them. Per the germline V gene, CDR1 is SGHAT and CDR2 is FQNNGV. This CDR3 has 14 residues. The CDR3 DNA reads as TGTGCCAGCAGCGGGGGGGCGGGCGGCAGTGAGCAGTTCTTC. It yields the protein CASSGGAGGSEQFF.

The chain employs TRBV27 and TRBJ1-2, with 10 bases lining up with TRBD1. This CDR3 region has 15 residues. V was clipped by 5 bases and J by 6 bases; unmatched bases: 9. CDR1 is MNHEY, CDR2 SMNVEV, per germline (reference sequence). CDR3 sequence reads: CASSPSSGTGDGYTF. CDR3 in DNA: TGTGCCAGCAGTCCTAGCTCCGGGACAGGGGATGGCTACACCTTC.

The chain joins TRBV6-1 to TRBJ2-7; D might be TRBD2 (5 bases). CDR1 and CDR2 (germline): MNHNS, SASEGT. The CDR3 is made up of 18 amino acids. The V and J ends lost 8 bases and 2 bases respectively, with 28 bases between them. This CDR3 reads CASLSSKRPSRRPYEQYF. The CDR3 nucleotides read TGTGCCAGCCTAAGTTCGAAGCGCCCGTCTCGGAGGCCCTACGAGCAGTACTTC.

This sequence joins TRBV10-3 and TRBJ2-6, with D unclear. Trimming cost V 5 bases and J 4 bases, with 6 bases left between them. The CDR3 is 13 residues long. The germline gives CDR1 ENHRY, CDR2 SYGVKD. Here the CDR3 DNA reads TGTGCCATCAGTTACGGAGGGGCCAACGTCCTGACTTTC. It is translated as CAISYGGANVLTF.

The V gene is TRBV18, the J gene TRBJ2-7; D unresolved. Germline V gives CDR1 KGHSH, CDR2 LQKENI. Deletions cut 0 bases from V and 6 bases from J, with 12 bases between. The CDR3 is made up of 14 amino acids. CDR3 in amino acids: CASSPPWRNSEQYF. The CDR3 DNA reads as TGTGCCAGCTCACCACCGTGGAGAAATAGCGAGCAGTACTTC. The whole variable domain, filled in from reference TRBV18 and TRBJ2-7, reads NAGVMQNPRHLVRRRGQEARLRCSPMKGHSHVYWYRQLPEEGLKFMVYLQKENIIDESGMPKERFSAEFPKEGPSILRIQQVVRGDSAAYFCASSPPWRNSEQYFGPGTRLTVT.

This sequence joins TRBV7-9 and TRBJ2-7; D may correspond to TRBD1 or TRBD2 (5 bases each). The germline gives CDR1 SEHNR, CDR2 FQNEAQ (reference sequence). Trimming stripped 5 bases from V and 2 bases from J, with 13 bases between. The CDR3 contains 14 residues. CDR3 residues: CASSHRDVTYEQYF. The CDR3 DNA is TGTGCCAGCAGCCACCGGGACGTTACCTACGAGCAGTACTTC.

The chain is built from TRBV7-9 and TRBJ2-7; D gene ambiguous. Trimming stripped 5 bases from V and 2 bases from J, with 13 bases between. This CDR3 has 14 amino acids. Germline lookup yields CDR1 SEHNR and CDR2 FQNEAQ (reference sequence). The CDR3 loop reads CASSLQKKAYEQYF. The DNA for the CDR3 is TGTGCCAGCAGCCTCCAAAAGAAGGCCTACGAGCAGTACTTC.

The chain joins TRBV5-1 to TRBJ2-3; TRBD1 agrees at 9 bases. The CDR3 is 17 amino acids. CDR1 is SGHRS, CDR2 YFSETQ, per germline. J lost 6 bases, V lost 2 bases, and 13 bases had no gene match. The CDR3 reads CASSFAGQGHPMDTQYF. In nucleotides, the CDR3 is TGCGCCAGCAGCTTCGCGGGACAGGGCCACCCTATGGATACGCAGTATTTT.

The chain couples TRBV7-2 to TRBJ2-7; TRBD2 agrees at 10 bases. The ends lost 5 bases at V and 2 bases at J; junction bases unmatched: 9. This CDR3 spans 16 amino acids. CDR1 and CDR2 from the germline V gene are SGHTA and FQGNSA. DNA of the CDR3: TGTGCCAGCAGCCCCCGGACTAGCGGCAACCCCTACGAGCAGTACTTC. Protein: CASSPRTSGNPYEQYF.

This clonotype was seen only a few times. The rearrangement links TRBV5-4 to TRBJ1-2; D possibly corresponds to TRBD1 (6 bases). Trimming left V 3 bases short and J 4 bases short, with 16 bases between. Germline lookup yields CDR1 SGHNT and CDR2 YYREEE (reference sequence). This CDR3 contains 15 residues. The CDR3 nucleotides read TGTGCCAGCAGCTCCGACCAGGGGTTTAGCTATGGCTACACCTTC. Translation gives CASSSDQGFSYGYTF. The whole variable domain, remainder taken from reference TRBV5-4 and TRBJ1-2, is ETGVTQSPTHLIKTRGQQVTLRCSSQSGHNTVSWYQQALGQGPQFIFQYYREEENGRGNFPPRFSGLQFPNYSSELNVNALELDDSALYLCASSSDQGFSYGYTFGSGTRLTVV.

The chain is built from TRBV19 and TRBJ1-1; a possible D gene is TRBD1 (6 bases). V was shortened by 7 bases and J by 8 bases, with 20 bases between the two germline ends. CDR1 is LNHDA, CDR2 SQIVND, per germline (reference sequence). The CDR3 sequence is 14 residues long. CDR3 sequence: CASIADRTYVEAFF. The CDR3 DNA follows: TGTGCCAGTATAGCAGACAGGACCTATGTCGAAGCTTTCTTT. Based on the CDR3 plus reference TRBV19 and TRBJ1-1, the full variable domain is DGGITQSPKYLFRKEGQNVTLSCEQNLNHDAMYWYRQDPGQGLRLIYYSQIVNDFQKGDIAEGYSVSREKKESFPLTVTSAQKNPTAFYLCASIADRTYVEAFFGQGTRLTVV.